This is a list of T cell receptor beta chains from one sample in a study of shared clonotypes between healthy human individuals. Libraries were prepared by immunoSEQ multiplex PCR; TCRdb keeps only in-frame clonotypes and omits some of them. The table has some 2,000,000 clones, around 95% seen once. Sequencing used naive CD4+ T cells sorted from blood. The receptor source for this set is a man younger than 35 in good health. Each CDR3 is given with its conserved first and last residue. Fields, in order: V gene, J gene, clone size, CDR3 protein. A clone size is listed for some rows: how often the clone was seen (once, few, many), or a class if it is expanded.

V: TRBV7-3
J: TRBJ2-5
size: once
CDR3: CASSRGAEETQYF

V: TRBV7-3
J: TRBJ1-6
size: .
CDR3: CASSADRGPSPLHF

V: TRBV30
J: TRBJ2-5
size: .
CDR3: CASTPGAGPPKTQYF

V: TRBV6-5
J: TRBJ2-7
size: .
CDR3: CASSRDEEYEQYF

V: TRBV15
J: TRBJ1-2
size: .
CDR3: CATSREWADGYTF

V: TRBV4-3
J: TRBJ1-5
size: .
CDR3: CASSLGTGFNQPQHF

V: TRBV2
J: TRBJ2-7
size: .
CDR3: CASSDTQGRNREQYF

V: TRBV7-2
J: TRBJ1-1
size: .
CDR3: CASSPTSQGTEAFF

V: TRBV6-5
J: TRBJ1-2
size: .
CDR3: CASSRDGNYGYTF

V: TRBV28
J: TRBJ2-3
size: .
CDR3: CASSLATSTDTQYF

V: TRBV6-5
J: TRBJ2-1
size: .
CDR3: CASSDGGHNEQFF

V: TRBV27
J: TRBJ1-2
size: .
CDR3: CASSLSFRGLSYGYTF

V: TRBV9
J: TRBJ2-5
size: .
CDR3: CASSVATKVAGDETQYF

V: TRBV15
J: TRBJ2-1
size: .
CDR3: CATSRGLNNEQFF

V: TRBV5-1
J: TRBJ2-3
size: .
CDR3: CASSDLAGDPDTQYF

V: TRBV2
J: TRBJ1-2
size: .
CDR3: CASSNTGLYGYTF

V: TRBV7-3
J: TRBJ2-2
size: .
CDR3: CASSLNGGLPGELFF

V: TRBV5-1
J: TRBJ2-7
size: .
CDR3: CASKGDEGSYEQYF

V: TRBV19
J: TRBJ1-6
size: once
CDR3: CASRTGTELFNSPLHF

V: TRBV19
J: TRBJ2-7
size: .
CDR3: CASSVAPAREQYF

V: TRBV28
J: TRBJ1-5
size: .
CDR3: CASSYLGYSNQPQHF

V: TRBV10-3
J: TRBJ2-1
size: .
CDR3: CAIGLAGGSAGDEQFF

V: TRBV2
J: TRBJ2-7
size: .
CDR3: CASSIEGTSYEQYF

V: TRBV7-9
J: TRBJ1-1
size: .
CDR3: CASSLSGGTEAFF